Listed below are T cell receptor beta chains from one sample, sequenced in a study of cytomegalovirus exposure and HLA in healthy donors. Method: immunoSEQ multiplex PCR; TCRdb's copy keeps in-frame clones and lacks some. The listing records about 60,000 clones. The sample comprised PBMCs. These receptors were obtained from a woman in her late teens or twenties in good health and CMV-seronegative. The CDR3 runs from the conserved cysteine through the conserved F or W. The D gene is left open where the match is weak.

j_call | d_call | v_call | cdr3_aa | cdr3_nt
TRBJ1-2 | - | TRBV5-1 | CASSLGTGDGYTF | TGCGCCAGCAGCTTGGGCACCGGGGATGGCTACACCTTC
TRBJ1-5 | - | TRBV6-6 | CASSPQQGNNQPQHF | TGTGCCAGCAGTCCCCAACAGGGTAACAATCAGCCCCAGCATTTT
TRBJ1-6 | - | TRBV6-1 | CASSEKVAGVDNSPLHF | TGTGCCAGCAGTGAAAAGGTTGCAGGCGTAGATAATTCACCCCTCCACTTT
TRBJ2-1 | TRBD2 | TRBV5-1 | CASSQGLADYNEQFF | TGCGCCAGCAGCCAGGGACTAGCGGACTACAATGAGCAGTTCTTC
TRBJ2-4 | - | TRBV5-1 | CASSEPGKNIQYF | TGCGCCAGCAGCGAACCGGGGAAAAACATTCAGTACTTC
TRBJ1-4 | TRBD1 | TRBV5-1 | CASSSTGEEKLFF | TGCGCCAGCAGCTCGACAGGGGAGGAAAAACTGTTTTTT
TRBJ2-3 | TRBD1 | TRBV5-1 | CASSPTVLDRSTDTQYF | TGCGCCAGCAGCCCCACCGTGTTGGACAGGAGCACAGATACGCAGTATTTT
TRBJ1-3 | TRBD1 | TRBV28 | CASSPSPGTGLSGNTIYF | TGTGCCAGCAGTCCAAGTCCCGGGACAGGACTCTCTGGAAACACCATATATTTT
TRBJ2-5 | TRBD2 | TRBV19 | CASSISGRAGETQYF | TGTGCCAGTAGTATTAGCGGGAGGGCCGGGGAGACCCAGTACTTC
TRBJ1-2 | - | TRBV30 | CAWSVRLGASGYTF | TGTGCCTGGAGTGTACGTCTGGGGGCAAGTGGCTACACCTTC
TRBJ1-2 | TRBD1 | TRBV19 | CASSVQGARGYTF | TGTGCCAGTAGTGTCCAGGGGGCGAGAGGCTACACCTTC
TRBJ2-1 | - | TRBV6-5 | CASRQGSYNEQFF | TGTGCCAGCAGACAGGGCTCCTACAATGAGCAGTTCTTC
TRBJ1-1 | TRBD1 | TRBV18 | CASRGQGGTNTEAFF | TGTGCCAGTAGGGGACAGGGCGGAACGAACACTGAAGCTTTCTTT
TRBJ2-2 | TRBD2 | TRBV19 | CASSLQRGAAGELFF | TGTGCCAGTAGTCTGCAGCGGGGGGCGGCCGGGGAGCTGTTTTTT
TRBJ1-4 | - | TRBV5-1 | CASSGGTVNEKLFF | TGCGCCAGCAGCGGCGGGACGGTTAATGAAAAACTGTTTTTT
TRBJ1-4 | - | TRBV18 | CASSPNNEKLFF | TGTGCCAGCTCACCCAATAATGAAAAACTGTTTTTT
TRBJ2-7 | - | TRBV5-6 | CASSLGRGSEQYF | TGTGCCAGCAGCTTGGGTAGAGGGAGTGAGCAGTACTTC
TRBJ2-5 | - | TRBV6-5 | CASSYAGLGETQYF | TGTGCCAGCAGTTACGCCGGACTTGGGGAGACCCAGTACTTC
TRBJ2-3 | TRBD1 | TRBV10-3 | CAISEDRGGTDTQYF | TGTGCCATCAGTGAGGACAGGGGAGGCACAGATACGCAGTATTTT
TRBJ2-1 | - | TRBV4-2 | CASSQDTRRGHDNEQFF | TGTGCCAGCAGCCAAGATACTCGGCGGGGTCACGACAATGAGCAGTTCTTC
TRBJ1-1 | TRBD1 | TRBV27 | CASSSTGGVAEAFF | TGTGCCAGCAGTTCGACAGGGGGTGTGGCTGAAGCTTTCTTT
TRBJ2-1 | - | TRBV7-3 | CASSLGGGRTQFF | TGTGCCAGCAGCCTAGGGGGCGGGAGGACGCAGTTCTTC
TRBJ1-2 | TRBD1 | TRBV29-1 | CSVGQGDGYTF | TGCAGCGTCGGACAGGGGGATGGCTACACCTTC
TRBJ1-1 | TRBD1 | TRBV5-1 | CASSLGQEQEAFF | TGCGCCAGCAGCCTGGGACAGGAACAGGAAGCTTTCTTT
TRBJ1-6 | - | TRBV5-3 | CARSLQGWDSPLHF | TGTGCCAGAAGCTTACAGGGATGGGATTCACCCCTCCACTTT
TRBJ1-2 | TRBD1 | TRBV7-2 | CASSSTGYTAYGYTF | TGTGCCAGCAGCTCGACAGGGTACACGGCCTATGGCTACACCTTC
TRBJ1-2 | - | TRBV2 | CASRDDTGTLRGGYTF | TGTGCCAGCAGGGATGATACAGGTACTCTAAGAGGAGGCTACACCTTC
TRBJ1-1 | - | TRBV20-1 | CSARGGTEAFF | TGCAGTGCTAGGGGGGGCACTGAAGCTTTCTTT
TRBJ1-1 | - | TRBV6-5 | CASNLGLNTEAFF | TGTGCCAGCAATCTGGGGCTGAACACTGAAGCTTTCTTT
TRBJ1-1 | - | TRBV7-2 | CASSRPLGGTEAFF | TGTGCCAGCAGCCGACCCTTAGGGGGCACTGAAGCTTTCTTT
TRBJ2-5 | TRBD2 | TRBV5-1 | CASSLIGLAGGIQETQYF | TGCGCCAGCAGCTTGATAGGACTAGCGGGGGGGATCCAAGAGACCCAGTACTTC
TRBJ2-7 | - | TRBV5-4 | CASTQGYEQYF | TGTGCCAGCACCCAGGGCTACGAGCAGTACTTC
TRBJ2-2 | - | TRBV5-1 | CASSLGTVNTGELFF | TGCGCCAGCAGCTTGGGGACTGTGAACACCGGGGAGCTGTTTTTT